One TCR beta chain is described in this entry. This sample was included in a study of blood T cell repertoires in COVID-19. Background on the study: Acute-phase and convalescent COVID-19 samples originated in the United States, Italy and Spain. Sources were T cells, B-cell-depleted T cells, or PBMCs; the material itself was cDNA or gDNA.

In the authors' workflow: It was from reference gene primer amplification that nucleated cell counts were estimated. Libraries were prepared by immunoSEQ multiplex PCR; TCRdb keeps only in-frame clonotypes and omits some of them. That table furnishes V, J and clone size, whereas the DNA furnished D and trimming. This table holds about 95,000 clones, about 89% found once. Trimming left V 3 bases short and J 3 bases short, with 5 bases between. The CDR3 is 12 residues long. Per the germline V gene, CDR1 is MNHEY and CDR2 is SMNVEV (reference sequence). What was sequenced was peripheral blood. V gene TRBV27 combines with J gene TRBJ1-1, with TRBD1 as a possible D gene (5 bases). The receptor comes from a woman in her seventies with acute or convalescent COVID-19. CDR3 loop: CASSFRDTEAFF. DNA of the CDR3: TGTGCCAGCAGTTTCAGGGACACTGAAGCTTTCTTT.